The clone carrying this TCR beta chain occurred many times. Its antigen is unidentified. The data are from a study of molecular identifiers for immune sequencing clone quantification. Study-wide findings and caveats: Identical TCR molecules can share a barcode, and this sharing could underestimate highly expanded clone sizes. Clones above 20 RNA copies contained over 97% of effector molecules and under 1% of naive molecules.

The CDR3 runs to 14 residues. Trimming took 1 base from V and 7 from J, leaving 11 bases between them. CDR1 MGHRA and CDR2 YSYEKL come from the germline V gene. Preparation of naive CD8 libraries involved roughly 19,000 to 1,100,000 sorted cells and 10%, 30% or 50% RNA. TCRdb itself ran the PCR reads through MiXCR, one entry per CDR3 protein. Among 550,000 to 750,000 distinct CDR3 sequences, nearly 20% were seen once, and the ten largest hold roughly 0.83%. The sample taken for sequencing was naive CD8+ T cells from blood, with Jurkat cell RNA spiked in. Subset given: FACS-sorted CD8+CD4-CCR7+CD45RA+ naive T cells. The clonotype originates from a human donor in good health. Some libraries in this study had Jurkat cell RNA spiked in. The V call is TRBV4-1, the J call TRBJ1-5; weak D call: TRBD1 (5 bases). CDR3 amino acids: CASSQAGGWQPQHF. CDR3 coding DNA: TGCGCCAGCAGCCAAGCTGGGGGGTGGCAGCCCCAGCATTTT.